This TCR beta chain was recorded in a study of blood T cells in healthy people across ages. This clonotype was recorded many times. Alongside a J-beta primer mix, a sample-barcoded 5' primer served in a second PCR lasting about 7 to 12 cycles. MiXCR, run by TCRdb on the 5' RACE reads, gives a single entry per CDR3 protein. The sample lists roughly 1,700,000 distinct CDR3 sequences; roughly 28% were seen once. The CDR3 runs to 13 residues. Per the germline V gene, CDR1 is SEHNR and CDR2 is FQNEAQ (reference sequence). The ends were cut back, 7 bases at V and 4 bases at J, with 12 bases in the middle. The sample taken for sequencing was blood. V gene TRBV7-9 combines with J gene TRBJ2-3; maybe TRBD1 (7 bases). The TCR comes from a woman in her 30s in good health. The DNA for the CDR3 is TGTGCCAGCACGCAGGGGGGAGCAGATACGCAGTATTTT. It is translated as CASTQGGADTQYF.